This T cell receptor beta chain derives from a study of blood T cell repertoires in COVID-19. V lost 3 bases to trimming and J lost 4 bases; unmatched junction nucleotides: 6. The CDR3 is 15 amino acids. This table comes from immunoSEQ multiplex PCR, and its TCRdb copy is limited to in-frame clones, with some not included. Of under 200,000 clones listed, about three quarters are singletons. This receptor was obtained from a man aged 60 to 75 with acute or convalescent COVID-19. The V and J genes are TRBV23-1 and TRBJ1-5; 7 bases are a match to TRBD1. TRBV23-1 is an open reading frame whose function is uncertain. The sequenced sample was peripheral blood. The CDR3: CASSQLDRPNQPQHF. As DNA, the CDR3 is TGCGCCAGCAGTCAGTTGGACAGGCCTAATCAGCCCCAGCATTTT.